One and the same sample provided the 10 T cell receptor beta chains below, sequenced in a study of vaccination effects on CD4 cells after COVID-19. Repertoires were generated with immunoSEQ multiplex PCR, while TCRdb's copy carries only in-frame clones and drops some. The table lists approximately 16,000 clones, more than 65% of them singletons. Antigen-specific CD4+ T cells were expanded (with viral peptide pools) by the ViraFEST assay ahead of sequencing. It was after around eleven days of culture that CD4+ T cells were isolated. Participants got two doses of BNT162b2 or mRNA-1273 vaccine. These TCRs' antigens remain unknown. Material: CD4+ T cells from PBMCs cultured with HCoV-NL63 spike peptides, obtained after COVID-19 vaccination. The receptors shown here come from a human donor who received a COVID-19 vaccine.

A single count supports this clone. The CDR3 coding sequence is TGTGCCAGCAGCCGGACTAGCGGGAGGACTTACAATGAGCAGTTCTTC. Residues: CASSRTSGRTYNEQFF. V and J are TRBV7-9 and TRBJ2-1, with 14 bases matching TRBD2. In germline, CDR1 is SEHNR, CDR2 FQNEAQ (reference sequence). The CDR3 runs 16 residues. Losses at the gene ends were 5 bases for V and 4 bases for J; bases not matched to a gene: 4. Complete variable domain (other parts from reference TRBV7-9 and TRBJ2-1): DTGVSQNPRHKITKRGQNVTFRCDPISEHNRLYWYRQTLGQGPEFLTYFQNEAQLEKSRLLSDRFSAERPKGSFSTLEIQRTEQGDSAMYLCASSRTSGRTYNEQFFGPGTRLTVL.

The chain carries TRBV19 and TRBJ2-5; TRBD2 is a possible D gene (5 bases). The CDR3 runs 14 residues. Trimming removed 9 bases at V and 5 bases at J, with 19 bases between. From germline, CDR1 is LNHDA and CDR2 SQIVND (reference sequence). In nucleotides, the CDR3 is TGTGCCAGCAGCCCCCTCCAAGGGAGTGAGACCCAGTACTTC. It specifies CASSPLQGSETQYF.

The J gene is TRBJ1-3, the V gene TRBV6-2 or TRBV6-3, with D unclear. The CDR3 is 16 residues long. Germline V gene sequence: CDR1 MNHEY, CDR2 SVGEGT. Trimming shortened V by 5 bases and J by 4 bases, and 18 bases separated the two germline ends. This CDR3 reads CASSPFIRSGGNTIYF. Here the CDR3 DNA reads TGTGCCAGCAGTCCATTCATCCGCTCGGGAGGAAACACCATATATTTT.

V usage is TRBV7-2 and J usage is TRBJ1-2; D possibly corresponds to TRBD1 (5 bases). The CDR3 spans 13 residues. Germline V gives CDR1 SGHTA, CDR2 FQGNSA. With 6 bases removed from V and 8 bases from J, the gap between germline ends came to 16 bases. CDR3 region: CASRKEGLGGYTF. The CDR3 region has the DNA TGTGCCAGCAGGAAGGAGGGGCTAGGCGGCTACACCTTC.

This clone was seen more than once but under ten times. The chain carries TRBV14 and TRBJ1-1; perhaps TRBD1 as D (6 bases). Trimming removed 1 base from V and 4 bases from J, with 19 bases in between. This CDR3 contains 17 residues. Germline V gives CDR1 SGHDN, CDR2 FVKESK. The CDR3 bases are TGTGCCAGCAGCCAAGGAGACCTAGTCGGGGGCACCACTGAAGCTTTCTTT. Translating gives CASSQGDLVGGTTEAFF.

This chain connects TRBV30 to TRBJ2-7; no clear D gene. The germline V and J ends were trimmed by 1 base and 6 bases, with 19 bases remaining between them. This CDR3 region has 15 residues. Germline V gives CDR1 GTSNPN, CDR2 SVGIG (reference sequence). The CDR3 DNA follows: TGTGCCTGGAGTGCGTCTCTTTTCGGGTTCGGCGAGCAGTACTTC. Translation: CAWSASLFGFGEQYF.

This sequence joins TRBV27 and TRBJ1-1; 10 bases map to TRBD1. CDR1 is MNHEY, CDR2 SMNVEV, per germline (reference sequence). This CDR3 has 16 amino acids. V shed 6 bases, J shed 0 bases, and the junction held 7 bases outside the gene matches. The CDR3 protein is CASRADRGLVNTEAFF. For the CDR3, the DNA is TGTGCCAGCAGAGCAGACAGGGGGCTTGTGAACACTGAAGCTTTCTTT.

The chain uses TRBV3-1 (or the pseudogene TRBV3-2) and TRBJ2-2; TRBD1 agrees at 8 bases. V dropped 1 base and J dropped 4; count of bases not matched to a gene: 2. This CDR3 region has 15 residues. Germline V gene lookup returns CDR1 LGHDT and CDR2 YNNKEL (reference sequence). The CDR3: CASSQGTGITGELFF. The CDR3 DNA reads TGTGCCAGCAGCCAAGGGACAGGGATCACCGGGGAGCTGTTTTTT.

The chain employs TRBV19 and TRBJ1-1; 9 bases agree with TRBD1. The CDR3 has 17 amino acids. CDR1 and CDR2 from the germline V gene are LNHDA and SQIVND (reference sequence). With V trimmed by 2 bases and J by 4 bases, 11 bases remained unmatched. The CDR3 DNA reads as TGTGCCAGTAGTATACTGGGACAGGGCATGTGGGGCACTGAAGCTTTCTTT. It codes for CASSILGQGMWGTEAFF.

The rearrangement uses TRBV4-2 and TRBJ2-3, with 8 bases that match TRBD2. The CDR3 spans 20 residues. With V trimmed by 0 bases and J by 0 bases, 14 bases remained unmatched. Germline V CDR1 and CDR2: LGHNA, YNFKEQ. CDR3 sequence reads: CASSQEMRSGGAFSTDTQYF. The DNA for the CDR3 is TGTGCCAGCAGCCAAGAAATGAGGAGCGGGGGAGCCTTTAGCACAGATACGCAGTATTTT.